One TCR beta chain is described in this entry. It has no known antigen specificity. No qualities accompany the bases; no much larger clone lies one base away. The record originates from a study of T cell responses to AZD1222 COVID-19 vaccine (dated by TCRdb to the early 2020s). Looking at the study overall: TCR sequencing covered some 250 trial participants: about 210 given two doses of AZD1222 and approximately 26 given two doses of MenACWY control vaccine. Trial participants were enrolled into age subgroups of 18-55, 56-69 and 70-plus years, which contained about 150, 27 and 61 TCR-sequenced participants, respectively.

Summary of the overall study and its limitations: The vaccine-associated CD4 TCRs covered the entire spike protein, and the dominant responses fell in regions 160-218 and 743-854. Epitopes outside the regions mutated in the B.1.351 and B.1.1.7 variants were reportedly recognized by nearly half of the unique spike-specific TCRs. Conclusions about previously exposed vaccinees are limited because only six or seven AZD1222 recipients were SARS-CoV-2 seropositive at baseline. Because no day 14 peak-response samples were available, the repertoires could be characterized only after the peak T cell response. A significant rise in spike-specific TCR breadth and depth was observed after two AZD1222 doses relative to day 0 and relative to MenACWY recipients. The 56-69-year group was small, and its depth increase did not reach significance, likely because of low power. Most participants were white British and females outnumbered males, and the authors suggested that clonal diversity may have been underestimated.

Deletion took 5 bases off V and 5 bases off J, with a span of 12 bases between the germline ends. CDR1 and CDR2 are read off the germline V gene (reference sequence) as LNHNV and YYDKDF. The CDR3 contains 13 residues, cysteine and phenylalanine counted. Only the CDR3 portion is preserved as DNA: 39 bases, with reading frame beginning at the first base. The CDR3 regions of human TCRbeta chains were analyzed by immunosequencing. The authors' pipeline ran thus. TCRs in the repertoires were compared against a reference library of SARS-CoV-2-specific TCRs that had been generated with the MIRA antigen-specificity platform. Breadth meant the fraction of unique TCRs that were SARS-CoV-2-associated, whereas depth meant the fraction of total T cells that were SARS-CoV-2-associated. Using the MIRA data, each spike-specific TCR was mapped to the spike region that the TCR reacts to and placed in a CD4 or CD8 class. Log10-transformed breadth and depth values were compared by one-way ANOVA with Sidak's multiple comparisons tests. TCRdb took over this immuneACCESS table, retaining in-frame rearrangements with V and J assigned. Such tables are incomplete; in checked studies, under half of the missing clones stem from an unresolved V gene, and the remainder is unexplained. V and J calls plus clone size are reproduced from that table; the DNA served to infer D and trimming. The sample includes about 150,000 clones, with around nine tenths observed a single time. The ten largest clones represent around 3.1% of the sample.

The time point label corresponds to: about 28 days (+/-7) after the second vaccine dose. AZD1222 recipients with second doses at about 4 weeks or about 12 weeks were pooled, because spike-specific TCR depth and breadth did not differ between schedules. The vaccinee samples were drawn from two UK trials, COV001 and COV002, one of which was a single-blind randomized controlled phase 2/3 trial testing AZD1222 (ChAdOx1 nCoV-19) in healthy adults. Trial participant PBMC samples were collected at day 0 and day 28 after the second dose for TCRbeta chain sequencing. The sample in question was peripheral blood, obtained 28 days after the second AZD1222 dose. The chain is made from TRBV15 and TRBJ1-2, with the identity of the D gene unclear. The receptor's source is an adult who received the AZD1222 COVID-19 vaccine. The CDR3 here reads CATSGGVHYGYTF. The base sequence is TGTGCCACCAGCGGCGGTGTACATTATGGCTACACCTTC.